Described below is a single TCR beta chain sequence and its context. The antigen remains undetermined. This same CDR3 is encoded by further DNA sequences in the sample. The sample comes from a study of immune evolution from preneoplasia to lung adenocarcinoma. Study findings and constraints: Top clone frequencies peaked in normal lung, apparently declining through invasive adenocarcinoma.

Libraries were prepared by immunoSEQ multiplex PCR; TCRdb keeps only in-frame clonotypes and omits some of them. The sample carries about 4,900 clones, over 75% recorded once. Nucleic acids came from premalignant or tumor cells enriched by macro-dissection. This receptor was taken from a person aged 45-65 years with lung adenocarcinoma. Sequencing used FFPE invasive lung adenocarcinoma tissue.

CDR3 amino acids: CASSATVNYGYTF. In DNA, the CDR3 is TGTGCCAGCAGCGCGACAGTGAACTATGGCTACACCTTC. The V call is TRBV9, the J call TRBJ1-2; maybe TRBD1 (5 bases). V was cut by 3 bases and J by 2 bases, with 8 bases left in between. Per the germline V gene, CDR1 is SGDLS and CDR2 is YYNGEE. The CDR3 contains 13 residues. Looking up the rest from reference TRBV9 and TRBJ1-2 gives the full variable domain: DSGVTQTPKHLITATGQRVTLRCSPRSGDLSVYWYQQSLDQGLQFLIQYYNGEERAKGNILERFSAQQFPDLHSELNLSSLELGDSALYFCASSATVNYGYTFGSGTRLTVV.